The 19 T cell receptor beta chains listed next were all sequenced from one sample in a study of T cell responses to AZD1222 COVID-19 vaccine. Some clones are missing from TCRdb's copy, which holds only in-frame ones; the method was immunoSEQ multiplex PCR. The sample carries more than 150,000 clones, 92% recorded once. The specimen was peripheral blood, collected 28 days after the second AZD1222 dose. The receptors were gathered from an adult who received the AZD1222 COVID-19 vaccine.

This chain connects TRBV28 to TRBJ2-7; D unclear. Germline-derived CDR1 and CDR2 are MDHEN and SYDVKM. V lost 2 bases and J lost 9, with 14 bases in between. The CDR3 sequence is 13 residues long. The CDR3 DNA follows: TGTGCCAGCAGTTTAGGCCGATCCGTCGGGCAGTACTTC. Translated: CASSLGRSVGQYF.

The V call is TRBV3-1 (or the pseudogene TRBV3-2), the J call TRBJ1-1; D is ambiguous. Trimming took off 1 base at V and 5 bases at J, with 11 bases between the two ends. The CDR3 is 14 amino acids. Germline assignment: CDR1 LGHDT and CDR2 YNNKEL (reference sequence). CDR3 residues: CASSQGRGGTEAFF. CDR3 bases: TGTGCCAGCAGCCAAGGTCGGGGTGGGACTGAAGCTTTCTTT.

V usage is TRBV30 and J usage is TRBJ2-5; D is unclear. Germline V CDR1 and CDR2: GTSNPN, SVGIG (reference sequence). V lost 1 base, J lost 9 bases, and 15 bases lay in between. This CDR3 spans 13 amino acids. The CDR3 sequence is CAWSGTPRGAQYF. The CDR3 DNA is TGTGCCTGGAGTGGAACCCCTCGAGGTGCCCAGTACTTC.

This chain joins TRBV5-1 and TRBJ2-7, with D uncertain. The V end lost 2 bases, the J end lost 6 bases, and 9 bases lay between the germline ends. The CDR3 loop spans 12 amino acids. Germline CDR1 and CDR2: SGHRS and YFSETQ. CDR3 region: CASSFQNSEQYF. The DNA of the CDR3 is TGCGCCAGCAGCTTCCAAAACTCCGAGCAGTACTTC.

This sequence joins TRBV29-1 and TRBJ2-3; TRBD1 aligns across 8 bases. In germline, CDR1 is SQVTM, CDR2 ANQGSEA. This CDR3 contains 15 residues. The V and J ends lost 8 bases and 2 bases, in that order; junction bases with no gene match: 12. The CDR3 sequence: CSFSGGPQSTDTQYF. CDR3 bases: TGCAGCTTCTCAGGGGGCCCTCAGTCCACAGATACGCAGTATTTT.

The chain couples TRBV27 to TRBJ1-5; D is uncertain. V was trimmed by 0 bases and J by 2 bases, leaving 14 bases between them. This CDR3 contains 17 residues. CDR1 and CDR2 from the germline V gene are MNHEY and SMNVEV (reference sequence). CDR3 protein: CASSLSRQASGNQPQHF. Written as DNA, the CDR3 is TGTGCCAGCAGTTTATCGCGGCAGGCCTCGGGCAATCAGCCCCAGCATTTT.

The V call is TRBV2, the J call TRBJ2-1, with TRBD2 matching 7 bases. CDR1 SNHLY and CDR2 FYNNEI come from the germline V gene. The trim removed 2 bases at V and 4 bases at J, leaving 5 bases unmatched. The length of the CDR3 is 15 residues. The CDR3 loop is CASSESLAEYNEQFF. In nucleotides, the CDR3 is TGTGCCAGCAGTGAAAGCCTAGCGGAATACAATGAGCAGTTCTTC.

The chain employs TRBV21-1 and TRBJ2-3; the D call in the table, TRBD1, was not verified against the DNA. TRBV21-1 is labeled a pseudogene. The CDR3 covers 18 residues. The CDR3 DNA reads TGTGCCAGCAGCTCGGGACAGACCCAACGTACTAGCACAGATACGCAGTATTTT. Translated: CASSSGQTQRTSTDTQYF.

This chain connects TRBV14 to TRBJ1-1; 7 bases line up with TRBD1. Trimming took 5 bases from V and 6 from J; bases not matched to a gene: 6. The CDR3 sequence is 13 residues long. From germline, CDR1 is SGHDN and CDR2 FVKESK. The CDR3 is CASSGDRAAEAFF. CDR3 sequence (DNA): TGTGCCAGCAGCGGTGACAGGGCAGCTGAAGCTTTCTTT.

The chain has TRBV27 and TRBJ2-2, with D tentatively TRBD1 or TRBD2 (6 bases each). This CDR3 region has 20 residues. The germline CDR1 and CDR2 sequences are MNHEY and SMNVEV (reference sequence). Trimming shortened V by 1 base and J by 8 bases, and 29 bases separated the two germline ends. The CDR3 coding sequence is TGTGCCAGCAGTTTATACGGGGCCGGGACTCCCGCCCGAGGGGGTGGGGAGCTGTTTTTT. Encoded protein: CASSLYGAGTPARGGGELFF.

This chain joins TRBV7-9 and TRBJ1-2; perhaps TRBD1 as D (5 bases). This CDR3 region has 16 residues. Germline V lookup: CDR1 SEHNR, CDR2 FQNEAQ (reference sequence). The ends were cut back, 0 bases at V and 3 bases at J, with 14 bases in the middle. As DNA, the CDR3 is TGTGCCAGCAGCTTAGCGCGGGGAGGGGCTTACTATGGCTACACCTTC. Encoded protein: CASSLARGGAYYGYTF. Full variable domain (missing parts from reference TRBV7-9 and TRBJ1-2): DTGVSQNPRHKITKRGQNVTFRCDPISEHNRLYWYRQTLGQGPEFLTYFQNEAQLEKSRLLSDRFSAERPKGSFSTLEIQRTEQGDSAMYLCASSLARGGAYYGYTFGSGTRLTVV.

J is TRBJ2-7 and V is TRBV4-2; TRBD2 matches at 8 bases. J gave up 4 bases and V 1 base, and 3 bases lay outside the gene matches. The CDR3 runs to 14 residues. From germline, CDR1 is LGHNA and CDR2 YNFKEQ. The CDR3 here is CASSQVTSVYEQYF. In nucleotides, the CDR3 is TGTGCCAGCAGCCAAGTGACTAGCGTATACGAGCAGTACTTC.

The CDR3 is CASSLPYDREGYTF. In nucleotides, the CDR3 is TGTGCCAGCAGCTTACCCTACGACAGGGAAGGCTACACCTTC. The genes are TRBV5-6 and TRBJ1-2, with 7 bases identical to TRBD1. V trimming: 2 bases; J trimming: 8 bases; junction bases outside the gene matches: 9. CDR3 length: 14 residues. Germline CDR1 SGHDT, CDR2 YYEEEE.

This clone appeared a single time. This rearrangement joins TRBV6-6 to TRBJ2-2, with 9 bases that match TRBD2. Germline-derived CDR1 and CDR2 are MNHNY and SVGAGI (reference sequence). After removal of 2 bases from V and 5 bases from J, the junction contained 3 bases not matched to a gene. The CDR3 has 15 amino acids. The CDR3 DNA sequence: TGTGCCAGCAGTTACAGAGCGGGAGGTACCGGGGAGCTGTTTTTT. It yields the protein CASSYRAGGTGELFF.

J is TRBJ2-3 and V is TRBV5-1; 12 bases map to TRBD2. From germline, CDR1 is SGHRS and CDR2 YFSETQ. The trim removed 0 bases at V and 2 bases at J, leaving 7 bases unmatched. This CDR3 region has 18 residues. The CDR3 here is CASSLGTGLAGPTDTQYF. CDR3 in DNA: TGCGCCAGCAGCTTGGGAACCGGACTAGCGGGACCCACAGATACGCAGTATTTT.

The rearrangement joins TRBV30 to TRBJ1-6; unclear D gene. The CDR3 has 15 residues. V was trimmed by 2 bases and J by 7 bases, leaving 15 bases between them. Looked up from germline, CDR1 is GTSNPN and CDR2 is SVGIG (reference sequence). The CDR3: CAWSWGEHRNSPLHF. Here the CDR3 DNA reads TGTGCCTGGAGTTGGGGAGAGCATCGAAATTCACCCCTCCACTTT.

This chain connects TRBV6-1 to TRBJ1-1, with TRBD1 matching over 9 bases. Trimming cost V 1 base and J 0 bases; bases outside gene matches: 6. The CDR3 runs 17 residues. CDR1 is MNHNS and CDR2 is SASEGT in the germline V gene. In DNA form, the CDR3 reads TGTGCCAGCAGTGAAGTAGGGACAGGGCTCATGAACACTGAAGCTTTCTTT. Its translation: CASSEVGTGLMNTEAFF.

In DNA, the CDR3 is TGTGCCAGCAGCGGCTCGGGGCATTTCGCAGATACGCAGTATTTT. This gives the protein CASSGSGHFADTQYF. This sequence joins TRBV6-2 or TRBV6-3 and TRBJ2-3; tentatively, D is TRBD1 or TRBD2 (5 bases each). Germline CDR1 MNHEY, CDR2 SVGEGT. V dropped 6 bases and J dropped 4 bases, with 17 bases sitting between them. The CDR3 contains 15 residues.

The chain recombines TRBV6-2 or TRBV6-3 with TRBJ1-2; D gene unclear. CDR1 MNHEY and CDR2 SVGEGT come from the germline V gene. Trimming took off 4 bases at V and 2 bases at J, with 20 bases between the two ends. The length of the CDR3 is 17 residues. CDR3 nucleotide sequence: TGTGCCAGCAGTTCTCAACCCCTTGAGGCGTCGAACTATGGCTACACCTTC. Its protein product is CASSSQPLEASNYGYTF.